Listed here are 10 T cell receptor beta chains from one sample, sequenced in a study of CD8+ T cells in alopecia areata (dated by TCRdb to the late 2010s). Explained via the paper, the time point label denotes: 20 to 30 weeks on oral tofacitinib. This specimen's treatment or condition label, per the study, means: oral pan-JAK inhibitor, 5-10 mg twice daily. Preparation of the library involved the immunoSEQ multiplex PCR assay. RNA was extracted from all samples and reverse transcribed into cDNA, which served as template for TCR sequencing. What TCRdb holds here is the immuneACCESS table cut down to in-frame rearrangements. Part of the clones is not present; checked against another copy, under half of the missing clones reflect an unresolved V gene, and the others are unexplained. This sample has some 200,000 clones in its table, and roughly 64% of those were observed once. The ten largest clones add up to 5.5% of the sample.

The source was CD4+ T cells sorted from blood, collected at week 24, from a patient treated with tofacitinib. The receptors were gathered from a human donor with alopecia areata.

The chain joins TRBV5-6 to TRBJ2-5, with TRBD2 matching 11 bases. Germline assignment: CDR1 SGHDT and CDR2 YYEEEE. V was clipped by 2 bases and J by 1 base; unmatched bases: 7. There are 17 residues in the CDR3. For the CDR3, the DNA is TGTGCCAGCAGCTTCGCTATAGGGACTAGCGGCCAAGAGACCCAGTACTTC. Residues: CASSFAIGTSGQETQYF.

The chain links TRBV27 to TRBJ1-1, with D possibly TRBD1 on 5 matching bases. Trimming shortened V by 6 bases and J by 8 bases, and 19 bases separated the two germline ends. From germline, CDR1 is MNHEY and CDR2 SMNVEV (reference sequence). The CDR3 is 14 amino acids. CDR3 loop: CASRTRDGASEAFF. Written as DNA, the CDR3 is TGTGCCAGCAGGACTAGAGACGGGGCATCCGAAGCTTTCTTT.

In this sample, this clone turned up a few times. Here the CDR3 reads CASSPHGTDTQYF. The CDR3 region has the DNA TGTGCCAGCAGCCCACATGGTACAGATACGCAGTATTTT. The J gene is TRBJ2-3, the V gene TRBV7-9, with unresolved D. Germline V gives CDR1 SEHNR, CDR2 FQNEAQ (reference sequence). CDR3 length equals 13 residues. V was trimmed by 5 bases and J by 3 bases, leaving 9 bases between them.

This clone was counted a few times. The junction differs from germline at one of its ends, possibly a read error. This sample also contains other DNA sequences that code for the same CDR3. CDR3 nucleotide sequence: TGCGCCAGCAGTTTGGGTTCTGGGGCCAACGTCCTGACTTTC. This codes for CASSLGSGANVLTF. This chain links TRBV5-1 with TRBJ2-6; D is undetermined. CDR3 size: 14 residues. Per germline, CDR1 SGHRS and CDR2 YFSETQ.

V is TRBV4-1 and J is TRBJ2-5; perhaps TRBD2 as D (5 bases). The CDR3 length is 14 residues. V shed 0 bases and J shed 3 bases, with 8 bases lying between them. Germline-derived CDR1 and CDR2 are MGHRA and YSYEKL. Here the CDR3 DNA reads TGCGCCAGCAGCCAAGATGCGGGCGAAGAGACCCAGTACTTC. Protein: CASSQDAGEETQYF.

The count of this clone is one. CDR3 sequence (DNA): TGTGCCAGCAGTGGCGGCACTGGGTCTGGCTACACCTTC. Encoded protein: CASSGGTGSGYTF. J is TRBJ1-2 and V is TRBV28; D not resolved. Germline V lookup: CDR1 MDHEN, CDR2 SYDVKM. The CDR3 spans 13 residues. V lost 5 bases, J lost 7 bases, and 14 bases lay in between.

V usage is TRBV7-3 and J usage is TRBJ2-3; 7 bases match TRBD1. The ends lost 5 bases at V and 6 bases at J; junction bases unmatched: 5. The CDR3 has 13 amino acids. Per the germline V gene, CDR1 is SGHTA and CDR2 is FQGTGA. Here the CDR3 DNA reads TGTGCCAGCAGCCCGACAGGGTACGATACGCAGTATTTT. It is translated as CASSPTGYDTQYF.

This chain joins TRBV10-3 and TRBJ2-3; D is unresolved. Germline V gene lookup returns CDR1 ENHRY and CDR2 SYGVKD. V lost 3 bases and J 5 bases, leaving 9 bases between the germline ends. The CDR3 spans 13 residues. In nucleotides, the CDR3 is TGTGCCATCAGTGATCTGACGGGAGATACGCAGTATTTT. Translation gives CAISDLTGDTQYF.

J is TRBJ1-1 and V is TRBV25-1; D gene uncertain. Germline V gene sequence: CDR1 MGHDK, CDR2 SYGVNS. The V end lost 2 bases, the J end lost 6 bases, and 10 bases lay between the germline ends. The CDR3 is 13 amino acids. CDR3 sequence: CASSERVTAEAFF. CDR3 nucleotide sequence: TGTGCCAGCAGTGAAAGAGTGACCGCTGAAGCTTTCTTT.

This chain uses TRBV5-1 with TRBJ2-7; the match to TRBD1 covers 9 bases. The CDR3 contains 17 residues. V lost 4 bases to trimming and J lost 0 bases; unmatched junction nucleotides: 11. CDR1 SGHRS and CDR2 YFSETQ come from the germline V gene. CDR3 nucleotide sequence: TGCGCCAGCAGCAGGTGGGGACAGGGACACGACTCCTACGAGCAGTACTTC. It specifies CASSRWGQGHDSYEQYF.